The sequence of this T cell receptor (beta chain) was determined in a study of Graves' ophthalmopathy and Graves' hyperthyroidism. Scientists amplified the TCR beta CDR3 regions from RNA transcripts. The first-round RT-PCR employed HTBI primers together with the Qiagen OneStep RT-PCR kit. A multiplex PCR was then performed as the second round. TCRdb recomputed calls from the multiplex PCR reads with MiXCR, one row per CDR3 protein. Of about 480,000 distinct CDR3 sequences listed, approximately 15% are singletons. Germline V lookup: CDR1 SGHVS, CDR2 FQNEAQ. V was shortened by 3 bases and J by 9 bases, with 9 bases between the two germline ends. CDR3 length: 11 amino acids. This clonotype was counted at least ten times.

This clonotype was obtained from a woman between 25 and 40 years old with Graves' ophthalmopathy. The chain is built from TRBV7-8 and TRBJ2-7; D unresolved. Sequenced material: blood. CDR3 region: CASSFRESQYF. Here the CDR3 DNA reads TGTGCCAGCAGCTTCCGAGAGTCGCAGTACTTC.